A single sample is the source of the 22 T cell receptor beta chains below, sequenced in a study of T-cell reconstitution after alpha-beta-depleted transplantation in children. Unique molecular identifiers featured in how the TCRbeta library was prepared. Via MiXCR, TCRdb re-called the PCR reads, giving one row per CDR3 protein. This table holds hundreds of thousands of distinct CDR3 sequences, around 16% found once. Sequenced material: PBMCs, mostly from graft donor cells, taken 360 days after TCRalphabeta/CD19-depleted stem cell transplant. All receptors come from a male patient aged 2-10 years who had a stem cell transplant for acute lymphoblastic leukemia, so the T cells may come from the graft donor.

The gene calls are TRBV20-1 and TRBJ1-5; tentative D call: TRBD1 (6 bases). V dropped 4 bases and J dropped 4 bases, with 11 bases sitting between them. This CDR3 is 13 amino acids long. Germline V CDR1 and CDR2: DFQATT, SNEGSKA (reference sequence). The CDR3 here is CSATLQGNQPQHF. CDR3 bases: TGCAGTGCTACCCTACAGGGAAATCAGCCCCAGCATTTT.

Only a few counts were recorded for this clonotype. The J gene is TRBJ2-1, the V gene TRBV20-1; TRBD1 might be the D (7 bases). Germline assignment: CDR1 DFQATT and CDR2 SNEGSKA (reference sequence). This CDR3 has 12 residues. V shed 3 bases and J shed 10 bases, with 13 bases lying between them. DNA for the CDR3: TGCAGTGCTAGGCAGGGGGGACGGGAGCAGTTCTTC. Translated, it gives CSARQGGREQFF.

There are a few counts of this clonotype. This chain connects TRBV12-3 or TRBV12-4 to TRBJ2-7; 7 bases agree with TRBD1. V gave up 4 bases and J gave up 0 bases; unmatched junction bases: 12. The CDR3 has 17 residues. The CDR3: CASSSLKARDSSYEQYF. The DNA of the CDR3 is TGTGCCAGCAGTTCCCTCAAGGCCCGGGACAGCTCCTACGAGCAGTACTTC.

Of note for this clonotype: Because the CDR3 is missing its conserved closing phenylalanine or tryptophan, this is likely a read error. The V call is TRBV29-1, the J call TRBJ1-1; D not resolved. Trimming removed 3 bases from V and 3 bases from J, with 8 bases in between. The CDR3 totals 12 residues. Per germline, CDR1 SQVTM and CDR2 ANQGSEA. The CDR3 region has the DNA TGCAGCGTTGATAGCTGGGACACTGAAGCTTTCTAT. Translating gives CSVDSWDTEAFY.

The chain has TRBV12-3 or TRBV12-4 and TRBJ2-5; TRBD2 is a possible D gene (5 bases). This CDR3 is 14 amino acids long. V lost 7 bases, J lost 2 bases, and 14 bases lay in between. The CDR3 loop reads CASTGSDLQETQYF. In DNA, the CDR3 is TGTGCCAGCACCGGTAGCGATTTACAAGAGACCCAGTACTTC.

This clonotype has a count of ten or more. J is TRBJ1-4 and V is TRBV4-3; 7 bases are shared with TRBD1. The germline gives CDR1 LGHNA, CDR2 YSLEER. The CDR3 is made up of 16 amino acids. The J segment lost 8 bases and the V segment lost 0 bases, leaving 9 bases of the junction unmatched. The chain's CDR3 is CASSQDPAGGGEKLFF. CDR3 DNA sequence: TGCGCCAGCAGCCAAGATCCCGCAGGGGGAGGCGAAAAACTGTTTTTT.

Only a few counts were recorded for this clonotype. The chain links TRBV29-1 to TRBJ1-2; maybe TRBD1 (6 bases). The CDR3 loop spans 14 amino acids. The V gene's germline CDR1 is SQVTM and CDR2 ANQGSEA. V gave up 7 bases and J gave up 6 bases, with 21 bases separating them. In DNA form, the CDR3 reads TGCAGCGCTGAGGAATACATAGGGGGAAATGGCTACACCTTC. It translates to CSAEEYIGGNGYTF.

The CDR3 DNA follows: TGTGCCAGCAGGGCTTTCTCCAAAAACATTCAGTACTTC. Translating it yields CASRAFSKNIQYF. The chain recombines TRBV28 with TRBJ2-4, with no clear D. Deletions cut 6 bases from V and 2 bases from J, with 8 bases between. Germline CDR1 is MDHEN and CDR2 is SYDVKM. The CDR3 sequence is 13 residues long.

The chain couples TRBV28 to TRBJ2-3, with 7 bases identical to TRBD2. The germline V gene encodes CDR1 MDHEN and CDR2 SYDVKM. V trimming: 5 bases; J trimming: 5 bases; junction bases outside the gene matches: 4. This CDR3 comprises 13 residues. This chain's CDR3 is CASSGRAVDTQYF. The CDR3 DNA reads TGTGCCAGCAGTGGGAGGGCCGTAGATACGCAGTATTTT.

This clonotype appeared once. V usage is TRBV19 and J usage is TRBJ2-3, with a weak D call TRBD2 (6 bases). Trimming stripped 6 bases from V and 1 base from J, with 14 bases between. Germline values: CDR1 LNHDA, CDR2 SQIVND (reference sequence). The CDR3 totals 15 residues. The CDR3 region is CASSAIGTGTDTQYF. CDR3 in DNA: TGTGCCAGTAGCGCGATCGGGACTGGCACAGATACGCAGTATTTT.

V usage is TRBV30 and J usage is TRBJ2-1; 9 nucleotides match TRBD2. V gave up 7 bases and J gave up 2 bases; unmatched junction bases: 3. The CDR3 has 13 residues. The germline gives CDR1 GTSNPN, CDR2 SVGIG (reference sequence). The chain's CDR3 is CASTSGAYNEQFF. In nucleotides, the CDR3 is TGTGCCTCGACTAGCGGAGCCTACAATGAGCAGTTCTTC.

This clonotype was counted only a few times. The chain employs TRBV7-2 and TRBJ1-2; a possible D gene is TRBD1 (6 bases). The CDR3 has 15 amino acids. Trimming cost V 1 base and J 0 bases, with 9 bases left between them. Germline CDR1 SGHTA, CDR2 FQGNSA. The CDR3, as DNA: TGTGCCAGCAGCTTAGAAGGACAGCCTAACTATGGCTACACCTTC. As protein: CASSLEGQPNYGYTF.

This clonotype was seen a handful of times. The CDR3 loop is CASRTGQGGPQHF. For the CDR3, the DNA is TGTGCCAGCAGAACCGGACAGGGAGGGCCCCAGCATTTT. V usage is TRBV12-3 or TRBV12-4 and J usage is TRBJ1-5; TRBD1 agrees at 8 bases. This CDR3 is built from 13 residues. J lost 9 bases, V lost 6 bases, and 7 bases had no gene match.

This sequence joins TRBV4-2 and TRBJ2-5, with D possibly TRBD1 on 5 matching bases. CDR1 is LGHNA and CDR2 is YNFKEQ in the germline V gene. V lost 3 bases and J 5 bases, leaving 10 bases between the germline ends. The CDR3 loop spans 13 amino acids. DNA for the CDR3: TGTGCCAGCAGCCAGGTGCACAGGGAGACCCAGTACTTC. Its translation is CASSQVHRETQYF.

The chain couples TRBV27 to TRBJ2-4; the match to TRBD2 covers 15 bases. Per germline, CDR1 MNHEY and CDR2 SMNVEV (reference sequence). The ends lost 2 bases at V and 13 bases at J; junction bases unmatched: 9. CDR3 length: 16 amino acids. The CDR3 protein is CASSLNGTSGRRPQYF. CDR3 DNA sequence: TGTGCCAGCAGTTTAAATGGGACTAGCGGGAGGAGACCGCAGTACTTC.

The V call is TRBV2, the J call TRBJ2-7; D perhaps matches TRBD2 (5 bases). This CDR3 spans 13 amino acids. Per germline, CDR1 SNHLY and CDR2 FYNNEI. Trimming took off 8 bases at V and 3 bases at J, with 14 bases between the two ends. The CDR3 loop reads CASAGIFDYEQYF. CDR3 nucleotides: TGTGCCAGCGCCGGGATCTTTGACTACGAGCAGTACTTC. The full variable domain, completed using reference TRBV2 and TRBJ2-7, is EPEVTQTPSHQVTQMGQEVILRCVPISNHLYFYWYRQILGQKVEFLVSFYNNEISEKSEIFDDQFSVERPDGSNFTLKIRSTKLEDSAMYFCASAGIFDYEQYFGPGTRLTVT.

This clonotype was found a few times. This sequence joins TRBV7-6 and TRBJ2-7; D perhaps matches TRBD2 (5 bases). Germline loops: CDR1 SGHVS, CDR2 FNYEAQ. There are 16 residues in the CDR3. Between the trimmed V and J ends, which lost 3 bases and 0 bases, there was a span of 15 bases. DNA for the CDR3: TGTGCCAGCAGCTTCGGTATGGCGCGGGCCTCCTACGAGCAGTACTTC. Protein product: CASSFGMARASYEQYF.

This clonotype was picked up a small number of times. The J gene is TRBJ2-3, the V gene TRBV20-1; 13 bases fit TRBD2. CDR1 is DFQATT and CDR2 is SNEGSKA in the germline V gene (reference sequence). V shed 3 bases, J shed 1 base, and the junction held 7 bases outside the gene matches. The CDR3 sequence is 17 residues long. CDR3 sequence (DNA): TGCAGTGCTAGGGGGGGACTAGCGGGGAAAGGCACAGATACGCAGTATTTT. Translation: CSARGGLAGKGTDTQYF.

This clonotype was seen more than once but under ten times. The chain combines TRBV12-3 or TRBV12-4 with TRBJ2-2; 7 nucleotides agree with TRBD2. The CDR3 has 15 amino acids. V shed 7 bases and J 2 bases; nucleotides not matched to a gene: 7. CDR3 coding DNA: TGTGCCAGCACGGGGGACTACCTTAACACCGGGGAGCTGTTTTTT. Translated: CASTGDYLNTGELFF.

This clonotype was recorded a few times. V and J are TRBV29-1 and TRBJ1-1; 7 bases fit TRBD1. Trimming at V came to 4 bases and at J to 1 base, leaving 3 bases not matched to a gene. CDR1 and CDR2 (germline): SQVTM, ANQGSEA. CDR3 length equals 13 residues. In DNA form, the CDR3 reads TGCAGCGTTGCCAGGGGGGCGAACACTGAAGCTTTCTTT. Translation gives CSVARGANTEAFF.

In this sample, this clonotype turned up many times. The chain is built from TRBV28 and TRBJ2-1; 11 positions match TRBD2. The CDR3 has 18 residues. Trimming took 5 bases from V and 2 from J; bases not matched to a gene: 11. The germline gives CDR1 MDHEN, CDR2 SYDVKM. The CDR3 DNA reads as TGTGCCAGCAGTGCTACTAGGGGACTAGCGGATACCTACAATGAGCAGTTCTTC. This translates into CASSATRGLADTYNEQFF.

In this sample, this clonotype turned up a few times. This chain uses TRBV12-3 or TRBV12-4 with TRBJ2-7; possible D gene TRBD2, 5 bases. Trimming took off 4 bases at V and 4 bases at J, with 8 bases between the two ends. The CDR3 loop spans 12 amino acids. CDR3 DNA: TGTGCCAGCAGTTCATGGACTTACGAGCAGTACTTC. Translation gives CASSSWTYEQYF.